This T cell receptor (beta chain) emerged from a study of tumor-infiltrating lymphocytes in primary liver carcinoma. About the research overall: Staged T1-T3 N0M0, the tumors had sizes that ranged from roughly 4 to 10 cm across.

This clonotype was found many times. The study extracted blood RNA from unsorted whole blood and also extracted germline DNA. From roughly 0.55 ug of total RNA, TCR beta-specific cDNA was reverse-transcribed using a constant-region primer. The TCR beta library was amplified through three nested multiplex PCR rounds in a modified ARM-PCR procedure. In the first two PCR rounds, TRBV1-TRBV30 forward primers were paired with a C-beta reverse primer, and each round lasted about 9 cycles. TCRdb recomputed calls from the multiplex PCR reads with MiXCR, one row per CDR3 protein. The table includes some 180,000 distinct CDR3 sequences, roughly three fifths detected once. There are 14 residues in the CDR3. V dropped 6 bases and J dropped 4; count of bases not matched to a gene: 6. Germline V gene sequence: CDR1 MDHEN, CDR2 SYDVKM.

The sample consisted of peripheral blood. J is TRBJ1-2 and V is TRBV28; 9 bases match TRBD1. The receptor was derived from a man between 40 and 49 years old with primary liver carcinoma and hepatitis B virus infection. This CDR3 reads CASSPGQGFYGYTF. CDR3 nucleotides: TGTGCCAGCAGCCCGGGACAGGGTTTCTATGGCTACACCTTC.